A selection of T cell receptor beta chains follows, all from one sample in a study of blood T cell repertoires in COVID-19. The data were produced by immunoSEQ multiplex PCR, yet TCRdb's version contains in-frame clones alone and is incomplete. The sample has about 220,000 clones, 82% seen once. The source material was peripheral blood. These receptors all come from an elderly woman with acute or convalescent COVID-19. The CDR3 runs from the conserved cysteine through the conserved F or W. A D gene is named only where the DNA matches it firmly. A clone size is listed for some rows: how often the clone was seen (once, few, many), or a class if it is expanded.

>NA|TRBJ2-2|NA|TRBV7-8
CASSFVNTGELFF
TGTGCCAGCAGCTTCGTGAACACCGGGGAGCTGTTTTTT
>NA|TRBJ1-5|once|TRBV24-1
CATSDSGGVNQPQHF
TGTGCCACCAGTGATTCCGGGGGGGTCAATCAGCCCCAGCATTTT
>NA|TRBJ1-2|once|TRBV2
CASSLLGSTGGYTF
TGTGCCAGCAGCCTCTTAGGCTCTACGGGTGGCTACACCTTC
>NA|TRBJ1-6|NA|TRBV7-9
CASSPGRGRDSPLHF
TGTGCCAGCAGCCCCGGGAGGGGAAGGGATTCACCCCTCCACTTT
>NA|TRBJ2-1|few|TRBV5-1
CASSSLRGGGSNEQFF
TGCGCCAGCAGCTCCCTCCGGGGAGGGGGGTCCAATGAGCAGTTCTTC
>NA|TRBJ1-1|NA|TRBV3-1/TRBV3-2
CASSLGGGGARTEAFF
TGTGCCAGCAGCCTCGGCGGGGGGGGCGCGAGGACTGAAGCTTTCTTT
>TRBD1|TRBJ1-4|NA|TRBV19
CASSIRDRGGKLFF
TGTGCCAGTAGTATAAGAGACAGGGGTGGAAAACTGTTTTTT
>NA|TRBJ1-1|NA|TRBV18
CASSRAYMNTEAFF
TGTGCCAGCTCACGGGCGTACATGAACACTGAAGCTTTCTTT
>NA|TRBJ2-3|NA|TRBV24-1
CATSDLGGVGDTQYF
TGTGCCACCAGTGACCTGGGGGGAGTGGGGGATACGCAGTATTTT
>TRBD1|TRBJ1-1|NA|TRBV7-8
CASSIDRGRYGTEAFF
TGTGCCAGCAGCATCGACAGGGGAAGGTATGGCACTGAAGCTTTCTTT
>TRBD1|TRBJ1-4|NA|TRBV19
CASSSTGADPTNEKLFF
TGTGCCAGTAGTAGTACAGGGGCCGACCCAACTAATGAAAAACTGTTTTTT
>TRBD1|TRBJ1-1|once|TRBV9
CASSLTGGGTEAFF
TGTGCCAGCAGCCTCACAGGGGGCGGCACTGAAGCTTTCTTT
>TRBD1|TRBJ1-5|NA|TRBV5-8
CASSLSPDRGGYQPQHF
TGTGCCAGCAGCTTGAGCCCCGACAGGGGCGGATATCAGCCCCAGCATTTT
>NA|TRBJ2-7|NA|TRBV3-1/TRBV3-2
CASSNRGSGEQYF
TGTGCCAGCAGCAACCGGGGGTCGGGGGAGCAGTACTTC
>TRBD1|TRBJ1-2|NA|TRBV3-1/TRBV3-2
CASSPFGNRDRVGYTF
TGTGCCAGCAGCCCATTTGGGAACCGGGACAGGGTTGGCTACACCTTC
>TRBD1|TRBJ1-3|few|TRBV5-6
CASSFWGQVSGNTIYF
TGTGCCAGCAGCTTTTGGGGACAGGTCTCTGGAAACACCATATATTTT
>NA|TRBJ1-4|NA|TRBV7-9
CASSLGGGNEKLFF
TGTGCCAGCAGCTTAGGTGGAGGGAATGAAAAACTGTTTTTT
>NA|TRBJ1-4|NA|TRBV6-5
CASSPLLPANEKLFF
TGTGCCAGCAGTCCGCTACTGCCCGCTAATGAAAAACTGTTTTTT
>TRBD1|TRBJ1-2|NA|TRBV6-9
CASSRDRKSYGYTF
TGTGCCAGCAGCCGGGACAGAAAGAGCTATGGCTACACCTTC
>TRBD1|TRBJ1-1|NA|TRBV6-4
CASSSRQGPMNTEAFF
TGTGCCAGCAGCTCCAGACAGGGCCCCATGAACACTGAAGCTTTCTTT
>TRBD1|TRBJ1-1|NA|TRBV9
CASSSGDREAFF
TGTGCCAGCAGCTCAGGGGACAGGGAAGCTTTCTTT
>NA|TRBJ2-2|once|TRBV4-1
CASSQGPRWNTGELFF
TGCGCCAGCAGCCAAGGGCCCAGATGGAACACCGGGGAGCTGTTTTTT
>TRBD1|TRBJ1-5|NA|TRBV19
CASSMGQESNQPQHF
TGTGCCAGTAGTATGGGACAGGAGAGCAATCAGCCCCAGCATTTT
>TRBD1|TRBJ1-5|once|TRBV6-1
CASSEQGGQPQHF
TGTGCCAGCAGTGAGCAGGGGGGACAGCCCCAGCATTTT
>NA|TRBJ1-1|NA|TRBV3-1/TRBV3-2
CASSFNRKNTEAFF
TGTGCCAGCAGCTTTAACAGGAAGAACACTGAAGCTTTCTTT
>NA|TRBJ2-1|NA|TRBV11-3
CASSLLTTAYNEQFF
TGTGCCAGCAGCTTACTTACGACAGCCTACAATGAGCAGTTCTTC
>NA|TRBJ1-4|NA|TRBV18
CASSNSRQNEKLFF
TGTGCCAGCTCCAACTCCAGACAGAATGAAAAACTGTTTTTT
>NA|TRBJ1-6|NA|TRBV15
CATSRGHSYNSPLHF
TGTGCCACCAGCAGGGGACACTCCTATAATTCACCCCTCCACTTT
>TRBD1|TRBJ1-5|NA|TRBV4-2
CASSQEQGVWQPQHF
TGTGCCAGCAGCCAAGAGCAGGGGGTTTGGCAGCCCCAGCATTTT
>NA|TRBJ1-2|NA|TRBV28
CASGQYYGYTF
TGTGCCAGCGGACAGTACTATGGCTACACCTTC
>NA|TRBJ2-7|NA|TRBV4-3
CASSQARGYEQYF
TGCGCCAGCAGCCAAGCTCGGGGCTACGAGCAGTACTTC
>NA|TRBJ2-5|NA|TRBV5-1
CASSPPVNSQETQYF
TGCGCCAGCAGCCCACCCGTGAACTCTCAAGAGACCCAGTACTTC
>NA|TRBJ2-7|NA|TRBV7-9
CASSSDRSSYEQYF
TGTGCCAGCAGCTCAGACAGGAGCTCCTACGAGCAGTACTTC
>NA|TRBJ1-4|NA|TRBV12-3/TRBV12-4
CASSRGAQGKLFF
TGTGCCAGCAGCCGCGGGGCCCAAGGAAAACTGTTTTTT
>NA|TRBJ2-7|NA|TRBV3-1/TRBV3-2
CASSQGGQVYEQYF
TGTGCCAGCAGCCAAGGAGGACAAGTCTACGAGCAGTACTTC
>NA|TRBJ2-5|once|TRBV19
CASSSQDRQETQYF
TGTGCCAGTAGTTCCCAAGACAGACAAGAGACCCAGTACTTC
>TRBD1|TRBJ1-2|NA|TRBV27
CASSKDRAYGYTF
TGTGCCAGCAGTAAGGACAGGGCCTATGGCTACACCTTC
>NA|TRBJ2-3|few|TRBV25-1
CASSATGTDTQYF
TGTGCCAGCAGTGCCACAGGCACAGATACGCAGTATTTT
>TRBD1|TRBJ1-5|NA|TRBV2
CASSGADRVAQPQHF
TGTGCCAGCAGTGGGGCAGACAGGGTGGCGCAGCCCCAGCATTTT
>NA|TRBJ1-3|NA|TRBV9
CASSALLSTGSGNTIYF
TGTGCCAGCAGCGCCCTCCTTTCAACAGGGTCTGGAAACACCATATATTTT
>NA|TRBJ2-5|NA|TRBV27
CASSRKDGQETQYF
TGTGCCAGCTCCAGGAAAGACGGACAAGAGACCCAGTACTTC
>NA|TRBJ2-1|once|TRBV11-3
CASSLSWSNNEQFF
TGTGCCAGCAGCTTAAGTTGGAGCAACAATGAGCAGTTCTTC
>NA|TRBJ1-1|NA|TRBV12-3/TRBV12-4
CASSFGGYEAFF
TGTGCCAGCAGTTTTGGGGGGTATGAAGCTTTCTTT
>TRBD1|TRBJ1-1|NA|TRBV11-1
CASSSQDRGKAFF
TGTGCCAGCAGCTCCCAGGACAGGGGGAAAGCTTTCTTT
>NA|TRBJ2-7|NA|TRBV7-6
CASSPQGNRGEQYF
TGTGCCAGCAGCCCCCAGGGGAATAGGGGCGAGCAGTACTTC